This TCR beta chain was found in a study of blood T cell repertoires in COVID-19 (dated by TCRdb to about 2020). Looking at the study overall: Samples from collaborators originated in the United States, Italy and Spain and spanned both the acute and convalescent phases of COVID-19. The prospective study material was composed of cDNA or gDNA derived from T cells, B-cell-depleted T cells, or PBMCs. Deeply sampled blood TCRbeta repertoires from subjects exposed to, actively infected with, or recovered from COVID-19 were included in the dataset. A freely available public database, intended as a resource for researchers studying the immune response to SARS-CoV-2, is where the repertoires were released. The samples were drawn from the first 160 participants of the ongoing ImmuneRACE study and from roughly 1,300 subjects provided by 6 global collaborators. The sample metadata nearly always contained a de-identified subject ID, COVID-19 status, age in years and sex. HLA class I and class II types, where available, came from metadata supplied by the sample provider rather than from assay-based typing. The paper's findings and limits, for the study overall: How much clinical and demographic metadata was included differed by source and by participant, and the metadata was provided uncurated.

TCRbeta CDR3 regions were amplified from genomic DNA using the immunoSEQ Assay, a bias-controlled multiplex PCR. From the authors' description of their analysis: Nucleated cell counts per sample were estimated from amplification of reference gene primers within the assay. To quantify the absolute abundance of each unique TCRbeta CDR3 rearrangement, sequence reads were collapsed and filtered. Productive Simpson clonality was computed per sample as the square root of Simpson's diversity index over productive rearrangements. The source is immuneACCESS, and TCRdb retained only in-frame sequences with V and J called. Part of the clones is not carried over; for the studies checked, unresolved V genes explain less than half of this, and the remainder is unexplained. V, J and clone size derive from that table, while D and trimming were established from the DNA sequence. The sample table shows fewer than 85,000 clones, and over 65% are seen once. Of the sample, about a third falls within the top ten clones.

Each collaborating institution followed its own protocols to collect whole blood in K2EDTA tubes. Collaborator samples were shipped for TCRbeta analysis as frozen whole blood, isolated PBMCs, or DNA extracted from either sample type. The CDR3 holds 13 amino acids from the cysteine to the phenylalanine. Only the CDR3 DNA is retained, 39 bases long and in frame from the first base. Reading the germline V gene (reference sequence) gives CDR1 LNHDA and CDR2 SQIVND. Trimmed from V: 10 bases; trimmed from J: 7 bases; junction bases lacking a gene match: 11. Details on this clone: Its antigen is unknown. The sample holds no much larger clone one base away, and base qualities are not on file.

Sequenced input: peripheral blood. The V and J genes are TRBV19 and TRBJ1-1, and 8 bases in between align with TRBD1. This clonotype was sampled from a woman between 70 and 85 years old with acute or convalescent COVID-19. The CDR3 reads CATKTGVAVEAFF. The DNA sequence follows: TGTGCCACCAAGACAGGGGTTGCGGTTGAAGCTTTCTTT.